One sample yielded the 15 T cell receptor beta chains listed below, sequenced in a study of T-cell memory formation after mild COVID-19. TCRdb used MiXCR to reprocess the 5' RACE reads, holding one entry per CDR3 protein. The sample includes a few hundred thousand distinct CDR3 sequences, approximately 18% of them seen just once. Sequencing was done on a sample of PBMCs or a T cell subset sorted from them (not recorded which). The receptors were sampled from a man between 18 and 29 years old who had mild COVID-19 (a few samples of this study predate the infection). Cell type and time point are not known.

In this sample, this clonotype turned up a few times. The chain has TRBV20-1 and TRBJ1-4, with D perhaps TRBD1 (6 bases). The V gene's germline CDR1 is DFQATT and CDR2 SNEGSKA (reference sequence). Trimming took 0 bases from V and 4 from J, leaving 18 bases between them. The CDR3 sequence is 17 residues long. The CDR3 DNA follows: TGCAGTGCTAGAGATTTAGCCGAGGACAGCCATAATGAAAAACTGTTTTTT. Residues: CSARDLAEDSHNEKLFF.

This clonotype was detected a few times. CDR3 sequence reads: CASSLGPPTSGLYEQYV. CDR3 nucleotide sequence: TGTGCCAGCAGCCTAGGCCCCCCGACTAGCGGTTTATACGAGCAGTACGTC. This chain links TRBV3-1 with TRBJ2-7, with 9 bases aligning to TRBD2. The CDR3 runs 17 residues. CDR1 is LGHDT and CDR2 is YNNKEL in the germline V gene (reference sequence). After removal of 4 bases from V and 4 bases from J, the junction contained 14 bases not matched to a gene.

There are a few counts of this clonotype. This chain uses TRBV11-2 with TRBJ2-7; a possible D gene is TRBD2 (5 bases). The CDR3 contains 12 residues. In germline, CDR1 is SGHAT, CDR2 FQNNGV. Trimming shortened V by 5 bases and J by 7 bases, and 12 bases separated the two germline ends. The CDR3 DNA reads TGTGCCAGCAGCCCACTAGTAGAGGAGCAGTACTTC. Translating it yields CASSPLVEEQYF.

This clonotype was seen a few times. V is TRBV2 and J is TRBJ1-5; D possibly corresponds to TRBD1 (5 bases). The CDR3 contains 16 residues. With 6 bases removed from V and 0 bases from J, the gap between germline ends came to 15 bases. CDR1 is SNHLY, CDR2 FYNNEI, per germline. CDR3 in amino acids: CASSWFGGNSNQPQHF. In nucleotides, the CDR3 is TGTGCCAGCAGCTGGTTCGGGGGTAATAGCAATCAGCCCCAGCATTTT.

In DNA, the CDR3 is TGCGCCAGCAGCCAATCCGGGACAGGGAAGGGTGGCTACACCTTC. As protein: CASSQSGTGKGGYTF. The genes are TRBV4-1 and TRBJ1-2; 9 bases map to TRBD1. The CDR3 has 15 amino acids. After removal of 2 bases from V and 7 bases from J, the junction contained 8 bases not matched to a gene. Germline CDR1 MGHRA, CDR2 YSYEKL.

This chain joins TRBV4-2 and TRBJ1-1; 7 positions match TRBD1. The CDR3 runs to 14 residues. Germline lookup yields CDR1 LGHNA and CDR2 YNFKEQ. J was trimmed by 3 bases and V by 2 bases; bases with no gene match: 3. In DNA form, the CDR3 reads TGTGCCAGCAGCCAAATCCAGGGGGACACTGAAGCTTTCTTT. This sequence encodes CASSQIQGDTEAFF.

The chain employs TRBV20-1 and TRBJ2-3; 9 positions agree with TRBD2. CDR1 is DFQATT, CDR2 SNEGSKA, per germline (reference sequence). This CDR3 comprises 14 residues. CDR3 in amino acids: CRARGTSRADTQYF. CDR3 nucleotides: TGCAGGGCCCGCGGGACTAGCCGGGCTGATACGCAGTATTTT.

This sequence joins TRBV6-6 and TRBJ2-7; 8 bases map to TRBD2. The junction had 4 bases not matched to a gene; V was cut back by 2 bases and J by 7 bases. This CDR3 has 13 residues. The germline CDR1 and CDR2 sequences are MNHNY and SVGAGI (reference sequence). CDR3 amino acids: CASSYIIAGEQYV. DNA of the CDR3: TGTGCCAGCAGTTACATTATAGCGGGAGAGCAGTACGTC.

This sequence joins TRBV20-1 and TRBJ2-2; TRBD2 agrees at 7 bases. Germline lookup yields CDR1 DFQATT and CDR2 SNEGSKA (reference sequence). The CDR3 is 14 amino acids. V trimming: 3 bases; J trimming: 7 bases; junction bases outside the gene matches: 8. CDR3 nucleotides: TGCAGTGCTAGGGAATCGCGGGGGTACGGGGAGCTGTTTTTT. Translated, it gives CSARESRGYGELFF.

This chain connects TRBV10-2 to TRBJ1-6, with 7 bases that match TRBD1. CDR1 and CDR2 from the germline V gene are WSHSY and SAAADI. CDR3 length equals 12 residues. V dropped 8 bases and J dropped 7; count of bases not matched to a gene: 2. The CDR3 DNA reads as TGCGCCAGCGCACAGGGGAATTCACCCCTCCACTTT. It yields the protein CASAQGNSPLHF.

The J gene is TRBJ1-2, the V gene TRBV5-1; unclear D gene. Per germline, CDR1 SGHRS and CDR2 YFSETQ. V lost 0 bases to trimming and J lost 8 bases, with 14 bases between them. The CDR3 runs 14 residues. The DNA of the CDR3 is TGCGCCAGCAGCTTGGAGCCAGGAATGGAAGGCTACACCTTC. The encoded protein is CASSLEPGMEGYTF. The full variable domain, its missing parts supplied by reference TRBV5-1 and TRBJ1-2, is KAGVTQTPRYLIKTRGQQVTLSCSPISGHRSVSWYQQTPGQGLQFLFEYFSETQRNKGNFPGRFSGRQFSNSRSEMNVSTLELGDSALYLCASSLEPGMEGYTFGSGTRLTVV.

This clonotype was counted a few times. The chain carries TRBV4-1 and TRBJ2-7, with TRBD1 matching 7 bases. Unmatched junction bases numbered 5, after V lost 0 bases and J lost 0 bases. CDR3 length: 16 residues. Per the germline V gene, CDR1 is MGHRA and CDR2 is YSYEKL. DNA of the CDR3: TGCGCCAGCAGCCAAGAGAGGGGGCCGAGCTCCTACGAGCAGTACTTC. Translated, it gives CASSQERGPSSYEQYF.

For the CDR3, the DNA is TGTGCCAGCAGCACCGAAGGACAGGGCTTCGGGGAGCTGTTTTTT. Translated: CASSTEGQGFGELFF. The gene calls are TRBV11-1 and TRBJ2-2; 8 positions match TRBD1. Germline trimming cut 5 bases from V and 7 bases from J; bases unmatched to any gene: 9. CDR1 is SGHAT and CDR2 is FQDESV in the germline V gene (reference sequence). The CDR3 runs to 15 residues.

This clonotype was recorded a few times. The chain combines TRBV30 with TRBJ1-2; 7 bases are a match to TRBD1. V shed 6 bases, J shed 4 bases, and the junction held 8 bases outside the gene matches. The CDR3 is 13 amino acids. Germline CDR1 is GTSNPN and CDR2 is SVGIG (reference sequence). CDR3 in amino acids: CACFSRDSYGYTF. As DNA, the CDR3 is TGTGCCTGTTTTAGCCGGGACAGCTATGGCTACACCTTC.

The chain has TRBV24-1 and TRBJ2-5; 7 bases fit TRBD1. Germline CDR1 KGHDR, CDR2 SFDVKD. The CDR3 spans 15 residues. V dropped 0 bases and J dropped 4; count of bases not matched to a gene: 4. The CDR3 here is CATSDLQRGRETQYF. In DNA form, the CDR3 reads TGTGCCACCAGTGATTTGCAGAGGGGGCGAGAGACCCAGTACTTC.